The source of this T cell receptor (beta chain) is a study of TIL therapy for anti-PD-1-resistant metastatic lung cancer listed by TCRdb under 2021. Regarding the complete study: Tumors were harvested before any PD-1/PD-L1 blockade; patients then received nivolumab, and those progressing received lymphodepletion, expanded TIL infusion and IL-2. Across the cohort, whole-exome sequencing showed a median non-synonymous tumor mutation burden of roughly 1.5 mutations per megabase. Most of the cohort had lung adenocarcinoma, a handful of tumors were EGFR-mutant and two were ALK-rearranged, and half of the patients were current or former smokers. T cell receptor beta sequencing of tumor and peripheral blood was used to follow clonotypes across the tumor, the expanded TIL product and serial blood samples. Enrolled patients had a median age of roughly 50 years (range 38-75) and a median tumor PD-L1 proportion score of 6%. The study at large found these results: Infused TIL clonotypes partially replaced the baseline peripheral repertoire then decayed over months, with no apparent association between persistence and response. The study protocol defined all tumor marker inferences as exploratory. The cohort was highly selected, with more treatment-naive, never-smoker and oncogene-addicted patients than typical, limiting generalizability.

The time point label on this specimen signifies: pre-treatment sample, taken before nivolumab and TIL therapy. A phase I trial run at two centers enrolled adults with stage 4 NSCLC between late 2017 and January 2020. Samples were obtained from a single-arm, open-label phase I trial in which tumor-infiltrating lymphocyte therapy with nivolumab was evaluated in advanced non-small cell lung cancer. Blood mononuclear cells from EDTA tubes were separated on a Ficoll gradient and snap-frozen as pellets, and DNA was extracted from the cells using a Qiagen mini-prep kit. The CDR3 covers 14 residues, taking in both the cysteine and the phenylalanine. Of all the DNA, just the CDR3 is kept, 42 bases in frame from base 1. For this chain, trimming is 6 bases at the V end and 1 base at the J end, and the number of junction bases without a gene match is 6. Via the germline V gene, CDR1 is SNHLY and CDR2 FYNNEI.

The immunoSEQ v3 hsTCRB kit was used to amplify TCR beta CDR3 regions from genomic DNA through bias-controlled multiplex PCR. TCR libraries were sequenced on an Illumina NextSeq 500 to 2 million or so read pairs for survey level or 5-6 million for deep level. Turning to the authors' computational methods: Clonality was reported by immunoSEQ Analyzer software, which also assigned V, D and J genes and filtered out non-productive sequences. To compare repertoires between infused TIL and blood, productive Simpson clonality was used along with the Morisita overlap index of productive TRB rearrangements. For each clone in blood, the absolute clonotype count was estimated by multiplying the lymphocyte count by the CD3+ fraction and by the clone's productive frequency. TCRdb mirrors the immuneACCESS table, restricted to in-frame sequences. Some clones are absent from its copies; in checked studies, under half trace to an unresolved V gene, and the reason for the others is unknown. V, J and clone size derive from that table, while D and trimming were established from the DNA sequence. The sample table lists approximately 22,000 clones, just over 70% of them with a count of one. The ten largest make up roughly 2% of the sample.

Remarks on this clone: What antigen it recognizes has not been identified. No qualities accompany the bases; no much larger clone lies one base away.

The sequence derives from a person aged 25 to 80 with non-small cell lung cancer. The sequence links TRBV2 to TRBJ2-7, with 7 bases in between that match TRBD1. Sequencing was performed on blood, taken at baseline. The CDR3 protein sequence reads: CASRGDSVSYEQYF. The DNA is TGTGCCAGCAGGGGGGACAGCGTATCCTACGAGCAGTACTTC.